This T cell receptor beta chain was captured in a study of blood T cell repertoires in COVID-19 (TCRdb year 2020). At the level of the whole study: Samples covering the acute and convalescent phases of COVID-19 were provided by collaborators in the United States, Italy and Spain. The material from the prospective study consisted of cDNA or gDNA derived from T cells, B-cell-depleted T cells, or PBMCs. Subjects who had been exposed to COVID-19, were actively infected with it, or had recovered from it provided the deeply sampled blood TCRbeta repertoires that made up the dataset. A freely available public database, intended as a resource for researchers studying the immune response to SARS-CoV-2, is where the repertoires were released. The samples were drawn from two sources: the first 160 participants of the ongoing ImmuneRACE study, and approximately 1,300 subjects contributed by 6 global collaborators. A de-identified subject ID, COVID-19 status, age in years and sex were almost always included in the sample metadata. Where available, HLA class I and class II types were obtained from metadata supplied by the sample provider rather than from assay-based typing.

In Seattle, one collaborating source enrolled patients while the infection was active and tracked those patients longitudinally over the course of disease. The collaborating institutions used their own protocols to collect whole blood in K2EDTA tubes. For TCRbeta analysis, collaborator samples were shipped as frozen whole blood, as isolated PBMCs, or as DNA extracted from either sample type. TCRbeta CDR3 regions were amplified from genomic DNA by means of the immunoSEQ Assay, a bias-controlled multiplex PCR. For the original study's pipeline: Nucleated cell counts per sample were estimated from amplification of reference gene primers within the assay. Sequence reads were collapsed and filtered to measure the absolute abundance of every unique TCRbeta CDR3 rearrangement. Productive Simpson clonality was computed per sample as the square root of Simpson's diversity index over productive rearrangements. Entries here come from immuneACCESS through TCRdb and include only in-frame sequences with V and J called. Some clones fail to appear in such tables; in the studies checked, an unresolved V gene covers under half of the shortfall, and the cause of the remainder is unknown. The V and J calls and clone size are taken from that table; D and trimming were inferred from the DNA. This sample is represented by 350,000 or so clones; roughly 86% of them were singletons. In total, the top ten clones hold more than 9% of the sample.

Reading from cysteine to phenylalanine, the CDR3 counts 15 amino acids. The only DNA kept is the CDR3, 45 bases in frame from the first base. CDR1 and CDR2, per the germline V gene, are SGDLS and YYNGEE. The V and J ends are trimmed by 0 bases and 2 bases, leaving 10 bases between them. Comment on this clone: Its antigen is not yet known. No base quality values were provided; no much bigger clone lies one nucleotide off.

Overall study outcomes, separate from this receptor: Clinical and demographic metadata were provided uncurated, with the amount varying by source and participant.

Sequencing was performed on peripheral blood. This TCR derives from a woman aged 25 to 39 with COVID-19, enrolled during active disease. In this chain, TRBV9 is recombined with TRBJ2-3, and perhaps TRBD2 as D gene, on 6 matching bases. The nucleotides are TGTGCCAGCAGCGTAGGGGCGGGAACCACAGATACGCAGTATTTT. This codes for CASSVGAGTTDTQYF.